This T cell receptor beta chain was recorded in a study of radiotherapy plus CTLA-4 blockade in lung cancer. V was trimmed by 1 base and J by 5 bases, leaving 12 bases between them. CDR1 MNHNS and CDR2 SASEGT come from the germline V gene. The CDR3 extends over 16 amino acids. Study results and limitations: Early blood T cell clone changes and increased post-radiation serum interferon-beta were reportedly the strongest response predictors.

On this clone itself: Its specificity is unknown.

Sequencing used immunoSEQ multiplex PCR; TCRdb keeps in-frame clones, though not all of them. The sample holds around 99,000 clones, around 88% seen once. The source is a human donor with non-small cell lung cancer that progressed on radiotherapy plus ipilimumab. The source material was peripheral blood, sampled from a patient treated with radiotherapy plus ipilimumab. This chain connects TRBV6-1 to TRBJ2-6; D remains ambiguous. The CDR3 sequence: CASSEGTPGWANVLTF. The CDR3 nucleotides read TGTGCCAGCAGTGAAGGGACCCCCGGCTGGGCCAACGTCCTGACTTTC.